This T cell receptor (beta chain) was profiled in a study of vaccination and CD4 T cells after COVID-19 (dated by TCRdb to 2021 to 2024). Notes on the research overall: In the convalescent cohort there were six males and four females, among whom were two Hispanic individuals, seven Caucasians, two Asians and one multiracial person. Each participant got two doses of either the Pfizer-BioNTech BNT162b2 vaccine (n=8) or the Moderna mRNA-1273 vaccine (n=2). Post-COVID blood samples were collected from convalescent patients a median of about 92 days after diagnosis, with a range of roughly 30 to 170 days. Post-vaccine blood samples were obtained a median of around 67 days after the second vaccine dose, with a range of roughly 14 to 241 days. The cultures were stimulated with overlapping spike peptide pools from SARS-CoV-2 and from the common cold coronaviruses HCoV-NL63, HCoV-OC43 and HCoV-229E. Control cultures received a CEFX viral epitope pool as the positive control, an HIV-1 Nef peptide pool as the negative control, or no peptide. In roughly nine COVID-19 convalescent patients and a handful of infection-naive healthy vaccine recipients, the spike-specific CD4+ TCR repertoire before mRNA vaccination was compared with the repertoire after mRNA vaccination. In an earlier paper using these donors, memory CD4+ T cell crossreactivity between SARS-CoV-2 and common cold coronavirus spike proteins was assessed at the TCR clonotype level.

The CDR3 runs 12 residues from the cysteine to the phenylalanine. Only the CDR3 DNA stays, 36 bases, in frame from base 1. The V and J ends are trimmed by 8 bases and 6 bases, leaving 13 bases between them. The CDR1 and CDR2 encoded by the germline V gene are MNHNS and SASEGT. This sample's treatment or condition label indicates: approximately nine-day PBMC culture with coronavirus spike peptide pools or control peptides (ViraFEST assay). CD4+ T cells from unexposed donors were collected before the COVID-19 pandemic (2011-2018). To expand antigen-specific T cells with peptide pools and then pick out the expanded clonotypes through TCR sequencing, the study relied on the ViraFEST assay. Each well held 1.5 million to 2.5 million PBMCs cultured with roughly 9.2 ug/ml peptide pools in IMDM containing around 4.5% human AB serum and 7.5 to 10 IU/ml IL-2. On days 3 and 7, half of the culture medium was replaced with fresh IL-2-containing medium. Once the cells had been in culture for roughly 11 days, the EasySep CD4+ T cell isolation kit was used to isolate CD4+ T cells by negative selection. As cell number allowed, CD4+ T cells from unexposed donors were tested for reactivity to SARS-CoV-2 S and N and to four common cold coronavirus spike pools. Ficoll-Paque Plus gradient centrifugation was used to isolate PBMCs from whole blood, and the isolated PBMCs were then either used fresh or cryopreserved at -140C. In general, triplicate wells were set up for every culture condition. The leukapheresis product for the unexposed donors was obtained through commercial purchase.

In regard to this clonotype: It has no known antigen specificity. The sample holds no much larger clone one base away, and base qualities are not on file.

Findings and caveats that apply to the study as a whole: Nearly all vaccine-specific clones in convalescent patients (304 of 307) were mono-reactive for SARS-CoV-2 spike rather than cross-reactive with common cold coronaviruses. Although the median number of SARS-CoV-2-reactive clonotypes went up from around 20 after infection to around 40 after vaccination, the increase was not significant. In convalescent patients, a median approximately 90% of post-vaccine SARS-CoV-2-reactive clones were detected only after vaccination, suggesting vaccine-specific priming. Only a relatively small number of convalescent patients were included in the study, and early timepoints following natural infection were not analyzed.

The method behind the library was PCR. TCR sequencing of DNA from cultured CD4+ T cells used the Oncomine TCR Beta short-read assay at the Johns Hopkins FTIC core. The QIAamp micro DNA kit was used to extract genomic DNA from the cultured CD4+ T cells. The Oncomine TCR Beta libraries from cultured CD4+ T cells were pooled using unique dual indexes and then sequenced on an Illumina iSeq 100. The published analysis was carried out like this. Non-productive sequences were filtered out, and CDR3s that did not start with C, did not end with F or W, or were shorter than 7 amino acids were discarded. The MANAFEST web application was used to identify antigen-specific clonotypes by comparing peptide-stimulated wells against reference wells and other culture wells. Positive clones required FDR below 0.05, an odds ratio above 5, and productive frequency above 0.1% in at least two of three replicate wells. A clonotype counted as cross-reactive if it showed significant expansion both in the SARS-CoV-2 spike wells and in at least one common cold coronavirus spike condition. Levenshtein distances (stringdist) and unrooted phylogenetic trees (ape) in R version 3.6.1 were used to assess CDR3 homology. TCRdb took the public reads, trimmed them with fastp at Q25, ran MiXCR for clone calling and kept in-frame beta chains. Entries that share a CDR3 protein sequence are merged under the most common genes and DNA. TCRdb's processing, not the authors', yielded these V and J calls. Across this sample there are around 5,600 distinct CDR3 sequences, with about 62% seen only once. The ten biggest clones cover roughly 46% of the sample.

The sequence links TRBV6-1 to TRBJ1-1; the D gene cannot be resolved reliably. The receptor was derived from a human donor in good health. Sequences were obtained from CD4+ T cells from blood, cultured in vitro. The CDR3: CASGKFFAEAFF. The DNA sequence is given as TGTGCCAGCGGGAAGTTCTTCGCTGAAGCTTTCTTT.